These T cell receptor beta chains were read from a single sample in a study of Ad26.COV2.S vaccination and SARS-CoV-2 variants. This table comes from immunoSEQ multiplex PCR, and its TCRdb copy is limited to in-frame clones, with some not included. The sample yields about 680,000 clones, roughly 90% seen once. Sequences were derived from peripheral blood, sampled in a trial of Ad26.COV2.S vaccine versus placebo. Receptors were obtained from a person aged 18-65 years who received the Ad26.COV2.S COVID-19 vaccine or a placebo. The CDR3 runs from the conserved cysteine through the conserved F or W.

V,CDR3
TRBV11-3,CASSLSGGATNEQFF
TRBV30,CAWSSSGGRAQYF
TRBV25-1,CASSEYGRGYEQYF
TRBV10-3,CAIGTGLDIQYF
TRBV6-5,CASQTWTSRQETQYF
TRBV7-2,CASSTGVNQPQHF
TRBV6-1,CASTPGWTNYGYTF
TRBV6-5,CASRLAENTGELFF
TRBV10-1,CASSEASAYNEQFF
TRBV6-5,CASLRQGGEKLFF
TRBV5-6,CASSRDDRSGYTF